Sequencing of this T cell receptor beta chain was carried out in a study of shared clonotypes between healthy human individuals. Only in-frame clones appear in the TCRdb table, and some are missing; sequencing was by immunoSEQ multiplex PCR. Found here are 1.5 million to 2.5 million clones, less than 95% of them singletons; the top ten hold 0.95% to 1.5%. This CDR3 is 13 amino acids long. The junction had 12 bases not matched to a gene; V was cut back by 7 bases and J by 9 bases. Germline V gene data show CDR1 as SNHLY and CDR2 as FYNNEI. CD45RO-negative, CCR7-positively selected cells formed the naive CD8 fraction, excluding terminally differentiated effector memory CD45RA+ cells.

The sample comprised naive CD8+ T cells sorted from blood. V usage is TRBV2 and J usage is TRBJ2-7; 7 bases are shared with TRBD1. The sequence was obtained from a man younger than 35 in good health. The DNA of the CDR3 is TGTGCCAGCATTGGGACAGCCCCATCCGGGCAGTACTTC. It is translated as CASIGTAPSGQYF.